The 19 T cell receptor beta chains reported below all come from one sample, sequenced in a study of blood T cell repertoires in COVID-19. The table came from immunoSEQ multiplex PCR; TCRdb's copy has only in-frame clones and leaves some out. This table has under 300,000 clones, 65% to 85% appearing once. Sequenced material: peripheral blood. These receptors were obtained from a human donor with COVID-19, enrolled during active disease. The donor label of this sample is uncertain.

The gene calls are TRBV3-1 (or the pseudogene TRBV3-2) and TRBJ1-1; 9 bases fit TRBD1. The CDR3 spans 13 residues. V was clipped by 4 bases and J by 5 bases; unmatched bases: 2. The germline gives CDR1 LGHDT, CDR2 YNNKEL (reference sequence). The CDR3 DNA reads as TGTGCCAGCAGCCGGGACAGGGAGACTGAAGCTTTCTTT. Translating gives CASSRDRETEAFF.

This chain links TRBV28 with TRBJ2-7, with TRBD1 matching over 8 bases. The CDR3 has 15 residues. With V trimmed by 6 bases and J by 7 bases, 14 bases remained unmatched. Germline lookup yields CDR1 MDHEN and CDR2 SYDVKM. The CDR3 DNA is TGTGCCAGCAGCCCCGACAGGGGTATTTTGTCGGAGCAGTACTTC. It codes for CASSPDRGILSEQYF.

The chain carries TRBV30 and TRBJ2-5, with unresolved D. CDR1 is GTSNPN, CDR2 SVGIG, per germline (reference sequence). V shed 3 bases and J shed 4 bases, with 9 bases lying between them. The CDR3 has 12 residues. The CDR3 protein is CAWRMLGETQYF. The CDR3 DNA sequence: TGTGCCTGGAGGATGCTAGGAGAGACCCAGTACTTC. Using reference TRBV30 and TRBJ2-5 for the parts outside the CDR3, the full variable domain is SQTIHQWPATLVQPVGSPLSLECTVEGTSNPNLYWYRQAAGRGLQLLFYSVGIGQISSEVPQNLSASRPQDRQFILSSKKLLLSDSGFYLCAWRMLGETQYFGPGTRLLVL.

This chain connects TRBV6-6 to TRBJ1-1; weak D call: TRBD1 (5 bases). V was shortened by 5 bases and J by 4 bases, with 14 bases between the two germline ends. This CDR3 has 14 amino acids. Germline lookup yields CDR1 MNHNY and CDR2 SVGAGI (reference sequence). CDR3 loop: CASSPLGEGTEAFF. The CDR3 DNA is TGTGCCAGCAGTCCTCTAGGGGAAGGCACTGAAGCTTTCTTT.

The gene calls are TRBV15 and TRBJ2-3, with 11 bases aligning to TRBD2. Germline V gene data show CDR1 as LNHNV and CDR2 as YYDKDF (reference sequence). The CDR3 loop spans 16 amino acids. Trimming took 0 bases from V and 5 from J; bases not matched to a gene: 4. The CDR3 coding sequence is TGTGCCACCAGCAGAGATCTAGCGGGAGGTGGAGATACGCAGTATTTT. Protein product: CATSRDLAGGGDTQYF.

This chain uses TRBV3-1 (or the pseudogene TRBV3-2) with TRBJ2-7; 15 bases fit TRBD2. The CDR3 consists of 16 residues. V was pared by 1 base and J by 6 bases, with 4 bases of the junction left unmatched. Germline lookup yields CDR1 LGHDT and CDR2 YNNKEL (reference sequence). Written as DNA, the CDR3 is TGTGCCAGCAGCCAAGGTCCGGGACTAGCGGGAGGCGAGCAGTACTTC. It codes for CASSQGPGLAGGEQYF.

The CDR3 nucleotides read TGTGCCAGCAGTTTACAGTGGGAGACCCAGTACTTC. As protein: CASSLQWETQYF. This chain uses TRBV12-3 or TRBV12-4 with TRBJ2-5; no definite D call. This CDR3 has 12 residues. Trimming pared 2 bases from V and 5 bases from J, leaving 6 bases between.

J is TRBJ2-3 and V is TRBV5-4; 8 positions match TRBD2. Germline V gives CDR1 SGHNT, CDR2 YYREEE (reference sequence). J lost 0 bases, V lost 0 bases, and 6 bases had no gene match. This CDR3 has 17 amino acids. In nucleotides, the CDR3 is TGTGCCAGCAGCTTGGCTGTTAGCGGGGTTAGCACAGATACGCAGTATTTT. Translating gives CASSLAVSGVSTDTQYF.

The genes are TRBV19 and TRBJ1-1; possible D gene TRBD1, 5 bases. The CDR3 sequence is 13 residues long. Germline CDR1 is LNHDA and CDR2 is SQIVND (reference sequence). V lost 4 bases and J 4 bases, leaving 10 bases between the germline ends. DNA of the CDR3: TGTGCCAGTAGTAGCCAGGGTACCACTGAAGCTTTCTTT. Its translation: CASSSQGTTEAFF.

The rearrangement joins TRBV9 to TRBJ2-7; a weak D match, TRBD2 (5 bases). CDR3 length equals 14 residues. The germline V and J ends were trimmed by 4 bases and 9 bases, with 20 bases remaining between them. Germline CDR1 SGDLS, CDR2 YYNGEE. The DNA of the CDR3 is TGTGCCAGCAGCCCCCGGGATCCCCGTGACGGGCAGTACTTC. Protein: CASSPRDPRDGQYF.

The chain has TRBV6-2 or TRBV6-3 and TRBJ2-7, with TRBD2 matching 11 bases. V lost 2 bases to trimming and J lost 9 bases; unmatched junction nucleotides: 9. CDR3 length equals 15 residues. From germline, CDR1 is MNHEY and CDR2 SVGEGT. CDR3 residues: CASSYGPSGRSAQYF. The CDR3 DNA reads as TGTGCCAGCAGTTACGGTCCTAGCGGGAGGTCGGCGCAGTACTTC.

The gene calls are TRBV7-9 and TRBJ2-1; 7 bases agree with TRBD1. V was pared by 8 bases and J by 6 bases, with 13 bases of the junction left unmatched. Germline values: CDR1 SEHNR, CDR2 FQNEAQ (reference sequence). The CDR3 extends over 15 amino acids. Here the CDR3 reads CASDPGQGVPNEQFF. The CDR3 DNA reads as TGTGCCAGCGACCCGGGGCAGGGGGTCCCCAATGAGCAGTTCTTC.

The J gene is TRBJ2-7, the V gene TRBV9; TRBD1 matches 10 bases. V shed 0 bases, J shed 2 bases, and the junction held 2 bases outside the gene matches. This CDR3 comprises 15 residues. CDR1 and CDR2 (germline): SGDLS, YYNGEE. CDR3 loop: CASSVGGQGTYEQYF. CDR3 DNA sequence: TGTGCCAGCAGCGTAGGGGGACAGGGGACCTACGAGCAGTACTTC.

This chain uses TRBV7-9 with TRBJ1-6; 8 bases map to TRBD1. CDR3 size: 17 residues. Germline CDR1 is SEHNR and CDR2 is FQNEAQ (reference sequence). Trimming removed 1 base from V and 10 bases from J; junction bases left unmatched: 12. CDR3 region: CASSLGGGQASRSPLHF. In nucleotides, the CDR3 is TGTGCCAGCAGCTTAGGTGGGGGACAGGCTTCACGGTCACCCCTCCACTTT.

This clone is a singleton in its sample. Other DNA variants within this sample encode the same CDR3. The rearrangement links TRBV19 to TRBJ1-5; TRBD1 agrees at 7 bases. CDR1 LNHDA and CDR2 SQIVND come from the germline V gene (reference sequence). V lost 6 bases to trimming and J lost 5 bases; unmatched junction nucleotides: 4. The CDR3 totals 13 residues. This CDR3 reads CASRRQGDQPQHF. CDR3 in DNA: TGTGCCAGTAGACGACAGGGAGATCAGCCCCAGCATTTT.

This sequence joins TRBV5-1 and TRBJ2-3; possibly TRBD1 for D (5 bases). The CDR3 totals 13 residues. CDR1 is SGHRS, CDR2 YFSETQ, per germline. With 0 bases removed from V and 6 bases from J, the gap between germline ends came to 8 bases. CDR3 loop: CASSLGGSDTQYF. CDR3 nucleotides: TGCGCCAGCAGCTTGGGGGGCTCGGATACGCAGTATTTT.

This sequence joins TRBV19 and TRBJ1-3; tentatively, D is TRBD1 (5 bases). Trimming left V 5 bases short and J 2 bases short, with 16 bases between. CDR3 length: 16 residues. The germline gives CDR1 LNHDA, CDR2 SQIVND (reference sequence). The DNA of the CDR3 is TGTGCCAGTAGTTTAACAGGCTACTTGGCTGGAAACACCATATATTTT. This gives the protein CASSLTGYLAGNTIYF.

The rearrangement joins TRBV29-1 to TRBJ2-7; D is perhaps TRBD2 (5 bases). The length of the CDR3 is 12 residues. Germline V CDR1 and CDR2: SQVTM, ANQGSEA. V was cut by 4 bases and J by 2 bases, with 9 bases left in between. The chain's CDR3 is CSVVGLPYEQYF. CDR3 DNA: TGCAGCGTTGTCGGACTTCCCTACGAGCAGTACTTC.

The rearrangement joins TRBV4-1 to TRBJ2-1, with TRBD2 matching 11 bases. This CDR3 has 16 residues. Germline loops: CDR1 MGHRA, CDR2 YSYEKL. V trimming: 3 bases; J trimming: 3 bases; junction bases outside the gene matches: 4. CDR3 sequence reads: CASSHLTSGVYNEQFF. The CDR3 nucleotides are TGCGCCAGCAGCCACCTGACTAGCGGGGTCTACAATGAGCAGTTCTTC.